The 19 T cell receptor beta chains reported below all come from one sample, sequenced in a study of blood T cell repertoires in COVID-19. Only in-frame clones appear in the TCRdb table, and some are missing; sequencing was by immunoSEQ multiplex PCR. This sample has fewer than 250,000 clones; over 90% occur once, and the top ten carry about 0.8%. The sequenced sample consisted of peripheral blood. These receptors were collected from a man aged 25-45 years with COVID-19, enrolled during active disease.

V gene TRBV19 combines with J gene TRBJ2-3; 11 bases align to TRBD2. Germline CDR1 LNHDA, CDR2 SQIVND (reference sequence). The CDR3 loop spans 17 amino acids. Trimming at V came to 3 bases and at J to 3 bases, leaving 8 bases not matched to a gene. In nucleotides, the CDR3 is TGTGCCAGTAGTATTGGGGTTAGCGGGGGGGCAACAGATACGCAGTATTTT. This translates into CASSIGVSGGATDTQYF.

This clone was detected once. V and J are TRBV4-1 and TRBJ1-5, with D possibly matching TRBD1 (6 bases). Germline V gene lookup returns CDR1 MGHRA and CDR2 YSYEKL. V shed 2 bases and J shed 1 base, with 12 bases lying between them. CDR3 length equals 16 residues. The chain's CDR3 is CASSQYGGLSNQPQHF. The CDR3 nucleotides read TGCGCCAGCAGCCAATACGGGGGGCTCAGCAATCAGCCCCAGCATTTT.

This clone was observed a handful of times. The chain recombines TRBV13 with TRBJ1-4; 9 bases are shared with TRBD1. Germline CDR1 reads PRHDT; CDR2 reads FYEKMQ (reference sequence). J was trimmed by 5 bases and V by 4 bases; bases with no gene match: 5. The CDR3 consists of 15 residues. CDR3 in amino acids: CASSSQGAPNEKLFF. CDR3 bases: TGTGCCAGCAGCTCACAGGGGGCCCCCAATGAAAAACTGTTTTTT.

The chain carries TRBV10-2 and TRBJ1-2; possible D gene TRBD1, 6 bases. Germline V gene sequence: CDR1 WSHSY, CDR2 SAAADI. V lost 3 bases and J 0 bases, leaving 8 bases between the germline ends. This CDR3 spans 14 amino acids. Here the CDR3 reads CASSDGTTNYGYTF. CDR3 nucleotide sequence: TGCGCCAGCAGTGACGGGACAACTAACTATGGCTACACCTTC.

The V gene is TRBV19, the J gene TRBJ1-2, with D maybe TRBD1 (6 bases). The CDR3 loop spans 15 amino acids. The V end was cut by 6 bases, the J end by 2 bases, with 16 bases between. CDR1 and CDR2 (germline): LNHDA, SQIVND (reference sequence). CDR3 sequence reads: CASRIPGGGNYGYTF. The CDR3 nucleotides read TGTGCCAGTAGGATTCCGGGGGGCGGAAACTATGGCTACACCTTC.

This clone was recorded only once. This sequence joins TRBV20-1 and TRBJ2-7, with 9 bases identical to TRBD2. The junction had 10 bases not matched to a gene; V was cut back by 3 bases and J by 7 bases. Germline-derived CDR1 and CDR2 are DFQATT and SNEGSKA (reference sequence). The CDR3 runs to 14 residues. CDR3 nucleotides: TGCAGTGCTAGTTGGGCGGGGGGGCCGAGTGAGCAGTACTTC. This encodes CSASWAGGPSEQYF.

V is TRBV7-9 and J is TRBJ1-3; 9 nucleotides match TRBD1. CDR1 and CDR2 (germline): SEHNR, FQNEAQ (reference sequence). V shed 4 bases, J shed 9 bases, and the junction held 10 bases outside the gene matches. There are 15 residues in the CDR3. The CDR3 DNA is TGTGCCAGCAGCTCATTACAGGGGGCGTTTGGCACCATATATTTT. It encodes CASSSLQGAFGTIYF. The variable domain in full, with the rest retrieved from reference TRBV7-9 and TRBJ1-3, is DTGVSQNPRHKITKRGQNVTFRCDPISEHNRLYWYRQTLGQGPEFLTYFQNEAQLEKSRLLSDRFSAERPKGSFSTLEIQRTEQGDSAMYLCASSSLQGAFGTIYFGEGSWLTVV.

The chain couples TRBV7-9 to TRBJ1-2; a possible D gene is TRBD1 (5 bases). V was pared by 3 bases and J by 4 bases, with 9 bases between. This CDR3 contains 13 residues. Germline lookup yields CDR1 SEHNR and CDR2 FQNEAQ (reference sequence). The CDR3 here is CASSFQGGYGYTF. The CDR3 nucleotides are TGTGCCAGCAGCTTCCAGGGTGGCTATGGCTACACCTTC.

In its sample, this clone was seen once. V is TRBV6-6 and J is TRBJ2-3; 7 bases are a match to TRBD1. Germline V gene data show CDR1 as MNHNY and CDR2 as SVGAGI (reference sequence). The CDR3 totals 15 residues. V shed 5 bases and J 3 bases; nucleotides not matched to a gene: 8. CDR3 bases: TGTGCCAGCAGTAGTAAAGGGGGCTTAACAGATACGCAGTATTTT. It specifies CASSSKGGLTDTQYF.

This rearrangement joins TRBV28 to TRBJ2-3; no clear D. The germline V gene encodes CDR1 MDHEN and CDR2 SYDVKM. The CDR3 runs 12 residues. V was clipped by 7 bases and J by 0 bases, with 5 bases between them. CDR3 nucleotide sequence: TGTGCCAGCACAGTGAGCACAGATACGCAGTATTTT. It translates to CASTVSTDTQYF. The whole variable domain, filled in from reference TRBV28 and TRBJ2-3, reads DVKVTQSSRYLVKRTGEKVFLECVQDMDHENMFWYRQDPGLGLRLIYFSYDVKMKEKGDIPEGYSVSREKKERFSLILESASTNQTSMYLCASTVSTDTQYFGPGTRLTVL.

V and J are TRBV2 and TRBJ1-4; D is undetermined. The CDR3 totals 16 residues. CDR1 SNHLY and CDR2 FYNNEI come from the germline V gene. Trimming stripped 7 bases from V and 0 bases from J, with 15 bases between. The CDR3 region has the DNA TGTGCCAGCACCACAGTCGAAATTACAACTAATGAAAAACTGTTTTTT. Translating gives CASTTVEITTNEKLFF.

This chain joins TRBV7-2 and TRBJ1-3; no clear D. Trimming stripped 1 base from V and 0 bases from J, with 10 bases between. The CDR3 extends over 16 amino acids. The V gene's germline CDR1 is SGHTA and CDR2 FQGNSA. CDR3 in amino acids: CASSLDSFVSGNTIYF. CDR3 coding DNA: TGTGCCAGCAGCTTAGACTCCTTCGTCTCTGGAAACACCATATATTTT.

The V call is TRBV6-5, the J call TRBJ2-1; D is perhaps TRBD1 (5 bases). V lost 6 bases, J lost 4 bases, and 13 bases lay in between. The CDR3 loop spans 14 amino acids. CDR1 is MNHEY and CDR2 is SVGAGI in the germline V gene. CDR3 nucleotide sequence: TGTGCCAGCAGGGGCAGGGTAACTTACAATGAGCAGTTCTTC. Encoded protein: CASRGRVTYNEQFF.

V usage is TRBV12-3 or TRBV12-4 and J usage is TRBJ1-5; D gene uncertain. The CDR3 runs to 13 residues. V lost 6 bases, J lost 4 bases, and 10 bases lay in between. In DNA, the CDR3 is TGTGCCAGCAGGACCGGGAGTAATCAGCCCCAGCATTTT. It translates to CASRTGSNQPQHF.

The rearrangement joins TRBV19 to TRBJ2-7; 9 bases match TRBD1. The V gene's germline CDR1 is LNHDA and CDR2 SQIVND (reference sequence). V shed 7 bases, J shed 0 bases, and the junction held 4 bases outside the gene matches. The CDR3 runs 14 residues. The DNA for the CDR3 is TGTGCCAGTACCCCGGACAGGGGCTCCTACGAGCAGTACTTC. Encoded protein: CASTPDRGSYEQYF.

The chain has TRBV18 and TRBJ1-1; D not resolved. This CDR3 has 13 amino acids. The V gene lost 0 bases and the J gene lost 4 bases, with 6 bases spanning the gap. CDR1 KGHSH and CDR2 LQKENI come from the germline V gene. The CDR3 coding sequence is TGTGCCAGCTCACCACCCTATTTCACTGAAGCTTTCTTT. Its translation: CASSPPYFTEAFF. Full variable domain (missing parts from reference TRBV18 and TRBJ1-1): NAGVMQNPRHLVRRRGQEARLRCSPMKGHSHVYWYRQLPEEGLKFMVYLQKENIIDESGMPKERFSAEFPKEGPSILRIQQVVRGDSAAYFCASSPPYFTEAFFGQGTRLTVV.

The chain has TRBV5-1 and TRBJ1-1, with D maybe TRBD1 (6 bases). The CDR3 consists of 15 residues. Trimming pared 0 bases from V and 4 bases from J, leaving 13 bases between. In germline, CDR1 is SGHRS, CDR2 YFSETQ. CDR3 in DNA: TGCGCCAGCAGCTTGGTTGGGGGCATGGGCACTGAAGCTTTCTTT. Translation: CASSLVGGMGTEAFF. Combining the CDR3 with reference TRBV5-1 and TRBJ1-1 gives the whole variable domain KAGVTQTPRYLIKTRGQQVTLSCSPISGHRSVSWYQQTPGQGLQFLFEYFSETQRNKGNFPGRFSGRQFSNSRSEMNVSTLELGDSALYLCASSLVGGMGTEAFFGQGTRLTVV.

The V and J genes are TRBV18 and TRBJ1-4, with TRBD1 identical over 7 bases. V trimming: 1 base; J trimming: 7 bases; junction bases outside the gene matches: 9. The V gene's germline CDR1 is KGHSH and CDR2 LQKENI. The CDR3 spans 16 residues. The CDR3 sequence is CASSPQTTGNVEKLFF. The DNA for the CDR3 is TGTGCCAGCTCACCACAAACGACAGGGAATGTTGAAAAACTGTTTTTT.

This sequence joins TRBV5-6 and TRBJ1-2, with D possibly matching TRBD1 (5 bases). Germline values: CDR1 SGHDT, CDR2 YYEEEE. This CDR3 is 13 amino acids long. V was pared by 2 bases and J by 7 bases, with 12 bases between. CDR3 protein: CASSFAGGSGYTF. Here the CDR3 DNA reads TGTGCCAGCAGCTTTGCGGGGGGATCTGGCTACACCTTC.